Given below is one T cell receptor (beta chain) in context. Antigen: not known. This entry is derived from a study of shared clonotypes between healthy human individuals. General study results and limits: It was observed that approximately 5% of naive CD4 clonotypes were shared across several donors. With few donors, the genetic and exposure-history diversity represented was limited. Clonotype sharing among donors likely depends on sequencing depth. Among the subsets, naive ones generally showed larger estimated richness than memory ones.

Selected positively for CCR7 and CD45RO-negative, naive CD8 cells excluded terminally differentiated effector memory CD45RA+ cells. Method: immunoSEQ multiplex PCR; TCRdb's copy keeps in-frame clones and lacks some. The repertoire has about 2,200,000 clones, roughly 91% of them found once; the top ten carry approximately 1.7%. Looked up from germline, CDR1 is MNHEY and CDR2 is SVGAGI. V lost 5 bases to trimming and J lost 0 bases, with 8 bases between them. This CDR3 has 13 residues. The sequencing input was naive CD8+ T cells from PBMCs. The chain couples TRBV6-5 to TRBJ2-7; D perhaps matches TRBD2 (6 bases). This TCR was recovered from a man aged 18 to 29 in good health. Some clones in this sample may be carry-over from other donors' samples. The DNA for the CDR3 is TGTGCCAGCAGTCCGACTAGCTCCTACGAGCAGTACTTC. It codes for CASSPTSSYEQYF.